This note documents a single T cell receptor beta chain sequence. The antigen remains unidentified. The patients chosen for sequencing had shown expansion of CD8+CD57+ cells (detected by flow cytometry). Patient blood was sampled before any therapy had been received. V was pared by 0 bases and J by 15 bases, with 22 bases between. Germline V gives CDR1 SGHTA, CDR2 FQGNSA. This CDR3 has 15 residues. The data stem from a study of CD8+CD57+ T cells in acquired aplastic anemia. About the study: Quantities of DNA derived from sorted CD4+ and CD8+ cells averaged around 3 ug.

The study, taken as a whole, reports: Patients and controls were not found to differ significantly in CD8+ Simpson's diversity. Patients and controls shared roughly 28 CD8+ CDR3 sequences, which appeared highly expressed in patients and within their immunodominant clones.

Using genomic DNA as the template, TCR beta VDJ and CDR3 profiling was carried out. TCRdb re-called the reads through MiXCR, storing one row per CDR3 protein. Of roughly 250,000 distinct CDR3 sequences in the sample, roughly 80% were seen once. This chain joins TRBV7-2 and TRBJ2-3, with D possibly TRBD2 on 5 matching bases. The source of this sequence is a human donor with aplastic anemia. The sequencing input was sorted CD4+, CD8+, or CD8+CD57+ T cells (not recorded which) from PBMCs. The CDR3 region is CASSLAGGPGDKHYF. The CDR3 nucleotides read TGTGCCAGCAGCTTAGCTGGCGGGCCCGGAGATAAGCATTATTTT. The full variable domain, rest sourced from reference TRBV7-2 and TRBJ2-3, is GAGVSQSPSNKVTEKGKDVELRCDPISGHTALYWYRQSLGQGLEFLIYFQGNSAPDKSGLPSDRFSAERTGGSVSTLTIQRTQQEDSAVYLCASSLAGGPGDKHYFGPGTRLTVL.